What follows are 28 T cell receptor beta chains derived from one specimen sequenced in a study of T cell responses to AZD1222 COVID-19 vaccine. TCRdb's table, derived via immunoSEQ multiplex PCR, lists solely in-frame clones and lacks some. Here the sample spans approximately 110,000 clones, 70% to 90% being singletons. The source material was peripheral blood, sampled on day 0 of AZD1222 vaccination. The receptors were sampled from an adult in good health.

The rearrangement uses TRBV7-3 and TRBJ2-1; D is ambiguous. V was cut by 2 bases and J by 6 bases, with 11 bases left in between. Germline V gives CDR1 SGHTA, CDR2 FQGTGA. This CDR3 has 14 amino acids. The CDR3 here is CASSLGLVPNEQFF. CDR3 bases: TGTGCCAGCAGCTTAGGGCTTGTCCCCAATGAGCAGTTCTTC. The full variable domain, rest sourced from reference TRBV7-3 and TRBJ2-1, is GAGVSQTPSNKVTEKGKYVELRCDPISGHTALYWYRQSLGQGPEFLIYFQGTGAADDSGLPNDRFFAVRPEGSVSTLKIQRTERGDSAVYLCASSLGLVPNEQFFGPGTRLTVL.

The CDR3 reads CASSLGPFRVWNTGELFF. CDR3 DNA sequence: TGTGCCAGCAGTTTGGGGCCTTTCAGGGTATGGAACACCGGGGAGCTGTTTTTT. The V call is TRBV28, the J call TRBJ2-2; TRBD1 might be the D (5 bases). Trimming took 3 bases from V and 1 from J, leaving 18 bases between them. The germline V gene has CDR1 MDHEN and CDR2 SYDVKM. CDR3 length equals 18 residues.

The rearrangement links TRBV6-6 to TRBJ1-2, with D possibly being TRBD1 (5 bases). Germline V gives CDR1 MNHNY, CDR2 SVGAGI (reference sequence). V was clipped by 5 bases and J by 4 bases, with 26 bases between them. The CDR3 is 18 residues long. CDR3 in amino acids: CASSPARFTGGRLYGYTF. CDR3 DNA: TGTGCCAGCAGTCCGGCCAGATTTACAGGCGGGCGTCTCTATGGCTACACCTTC.

The V and J genes are TRBV7-9 and TRBJ1-4; no firm D call. Per the germline V gene, CDR1 is SEHNR and CDR2 is FQNEAQ (reference sequence). The length of the CDR3 is 15 residues. V gave up 0 bases and J gave up 5 bases, with 10 bases separating them. CDR3 sequence reads: CASSLAAWGNEKLFF. The CDR3 bases are TGTGCCAGCAGCTTAGCGGCTTGGGGAAATGAAAAACTGTTTTTT.

The chain has TRBV6-6 and TRBJ1-4, with TRBD1 matching 10 bases. The CDR3 is made up of 13 amino acids. The germline gives CDR1 MNHNY, CDR2 SVGAGI (reference sequence). V lost 5 bases to trimming and J lost 6 bases; unmatched junction nucleotides: 0. Here the CDR3 DNA reads TGTGCCAGCAGTGACAGGGGGCATGAAAAACTGTTTTTT. Amino acids: CASSDRGHEKLFF.

The chain has TRBV28 and TRBJ2-7; D is possibly TRBD1 (5 bases). The V end was cut by 3 bases, the J end by 9 bases, with 21 bases between. The length of the CDR3 is 15 residues. CDR1 is MDHEN, CDR2 SYDVKM, per germline. In DNA form, the CDR3 reads TGTGCCAGCAGTTTCACCCAGGGATATAACGACGCGCAGTACTTC. This codes for CASSFTQGYNDAQYF.

J is TRBJ2-1 and V is TRBV11-3, with D perhaps TRBD1 (6 bases). V was trimmed by 4 bases and J by 7 bases, leaving 8 bases between them. Germline lookup yields CDR1 SGHNT and CDR2 YENEEA. The CDR3 has 12 residues. The CDR3 region is CASSSQGNEQFF. CDR3 sequence (DNA): TGTGCCAGCAGCTCACAGGGTAATGAGCAGTTCTTC.

This chain links TRBV21-1 with TRBJ1-5. TRBV21-1 is a pseudogene segment. This CDR3 has 17 residues. In DNA form, the CDR3 reads TGTGCCAGCAGCAAAGCGGGGGGTATTCAGGGCAATCAGCCCCAGCATTTT. Its translation: CASSKAGGIQGNQPQHF.

The V and J genes are TRBV7-9 and TRBJ1-4; perhaps TRBD1 as D (5 bases). This CDR3 is 15 amino acids long. Looked up from germline, CDR1 is SEHNR and CDR2 is FQNEAQ (reference sequence). V was clipped by 1 base and J by 0 bases, with 6 bases between them. DNA for the CDR3: TGTGCCAGCAGCTTAGGACAGACAACTAATGAAAAACTGTTTTTT. Protein: CASSLGQTTNEKLFF.

The chain links TRBV9 to TRBJ1-3; D possibly corresponds to TRBD1 (6 bases). There are 16 residues in the CDR3. The V end was cut by 0 bases, the J end by 4 bases, with 14 bases between. Germline values: CDR1 SGDLS, CDR2 YYNGEE. The CDR3 spells CASSVALAGAGNTIYF. CDR3 DNA: TGTGCCAGCAGCGTAGCTCTGGCAGGGGCCGGAAACACCATATATTTT.

The J gene is TRBJ2-7, the V gene TRBV7-8; 10 positions match TRBD2. Germline loops: CDR1 SGHVS, CDR2 FQNEAQ. The CDR3 totals 15 residues. Trimming cost V 1 base and J 6 bases; bases outside gene matches: 6. The CDR3 nucleotides are TGTGCCAGCAGCTTAGTGGCGCTAGCGGGAGTCGAGCAGTACTTC. Amino acid sequence: CASSLVALAGVEQYF.

V and J are TRBV5-1 and TRBJ1-3; the D gene is possibly TRBD1 (5 bases). The CDR3 extends over 15 amino acids. CDR1 and CDR2 from the germline V gene are SGHRS and YFSETQ. Trimming removed 4 bases from V and 1 base from J, with 12 bases in between. The CDR3 spells CASSPGAQSGNTIYF. The DNA for the CDR3 is TGCGCCAGCAGCCCCGGGGCCCAATCTGGAAACACCATATATTTT.

The gene calls are TRBV28 and TRBJ1-5; D is unresolved. CDR1 MDHEN and CDR2 SYDVKM come from the germline V gene. This CDR3 is 14 amino acids long. V lost 3 bases and J lost 11, with 17 bases in between. The CDR3 DNA reads as TGTGCCAGCAGTTTTCAGGCAGGTGGGTTGACCCAGCATTTT. Residues: CASSFQAGGLTQHF.

This clone was observed a single time. The chain is built from TRBV2 and TRBJ2-1; D remains ambiguous. Trimming took off 1 base at V and 9 bases at J, with 13 bases between the two ends. CDR1 is SNHLY, CDR2 FYNNEI, per germline. The CDR3 covers 14 residues. The CDR3 coding sequence is TGTGCCAGCAGTGAAGGGGTGCGGCGTAGTGAGCAGTTCTTC. Its protein product is CASSEGVRRSEQFF.

The genes are TRBV14 and TRBJ1-1; D unresolved. V was shortened by 6 bases and J by 7 bases, with 12 bases between the two germline ends. The CDR3 consists of 12 residues. Germline lookup yields CDR1 SGHDN and CDR2 FVKESK. The CDR3 protein is CASRDGSGEAFF. The CDR3 DNA reads as TGTGCCAGCAGGGACGGTTCGGGTGAAGCTTTCTTT.

The chain uses TRBV5-1 and TRBJ2-2; D is undetermined. Germline CDR1 is SGHRS and CDR2 is YFSETQ. The germline V and J ends were trimmed by 2 bases and 8 bases, with 7 bases remaining between them. There are 12 residues in the CDR3. The CDR3 protein is CASSFQTGELFF. CDR3 in DNA: TGCGCCAGCAGCTTCCAAACAGGGGAGCTGTTTTTT.

The rearrangement joins TRBV7-6 to TRBJ2-7; unclear D gene. The V and J ends lost 1 base and 5 bases respectively, with 15 bases between them. Germline V gene lookup returns CDR1 SGHVS and CDR2 FNYEAQ. The CDR3 runs to 15 residues. The CDR3 DNA is TGTGCCAGCAGCTTAGGGCCCCAGACAACCCACGAGCAGTACTTC. This sequence encodes CASSLGPQTTHEQYF.

The table lists this clone with a few counts. An end of the junction differs from the germline gene, which may be a read error. The chain employs TRBV10-3 and TRBJ1-6, with D hard to call. The germline gives CDR1 ENHRY, CDR2 SYGVKD. This CDR3 is built from 14 residues. This chain's CDR3 is CATSQGQNNSPLHF. The CDR3 bases are TGTGCCACCAGTCAAGGCCAGAATAATTCACCCCTCCACTTT.

This chain connects TRBV27 to TRBJ2-7, with D hard to call. V was pared by 6 bases and J by 3 bases, with 15 bases between. The V gene's germline CDR1 is MNHEY and CDR2 SMNVEV (reference sequence). The CDR3 has 14 amino acids. The CDR3 DNA reads as TGTGCCAGCAGACCTTCCAGTTCCTTCTACGAGCAGTACTTC. Translation gives CASRPSSSFYEQYF.

This chain joins TRBV12-3 or TRBV12-4 and TRBJ2-7; D remains unclear. The CDR3 contains 12 residues. Trimming removed 8 bases from V and 2 bases from J, with 10 bases in between. The CDR3 bases are TGTGCCAGCTCTATTCTGGCCTACGAGCAGTACTTC. Translation gives CASSILAYEQYF.

The chain joins TRBV10-1 to TRBJ1-5, with 7 bases fitting TRBD1. V dropped 9 bases and J dropped 3; count of bases not matched to a gene: 2. CDR3 length: 12 residues. The germline V gene has CDR1 WNHNN and CDR2 SYGVQD (reference sequence). As DNA, the CDR3 is TGCGCCAGGGGACAGACCAATCAGCCCCAGCATTTT. Residues: CARGQTNQPQHF.

This chain links TRBV30 with TRBJ1-4, with D tentatively TRBD1 (5 bases). This CDR3 has 13 residues. Germline values: CDR1 GTSNPN, CDR2 SVGIG (reference sequence). V lost 3 bases and J lost 3, with 8 bases in between. CDR3 sequence (DNA): TGTGCCTGGAGCCGGGACGCTAATGAAAAACTGTTTTTT. Translation gives CAWSRDANEKLFF.

The chain links TRBV27 to TRBJ2-7; the D gene is possibly TRBD2 (5 bases). Trimming removed 2 bases at V and 2 bases at J, with 7 bases between. The CDR3 consists of 13 residues. Germline CDR1 is MNHEY and CDR2 is SMNVEV (reference sequence). Written as DNA, the CDR3 is TGTGCCAGCAGTTTAATGGAGGCCTACGAGCAGTACTTC. Translation gives CASSLMEAYEQYF.

The chain recombines TRBV28 with TRBJ1-3; possibly TRBD1 for D (6 bases). The germline V gene encodes CDR1 MDHEN and CDR2 SYDVKM. V lost 3 bases to trimming and J lost 2 bases, with 14 bases between them. This CDR3 is built from 16 residues. CDR3 sequence: CASSFGGAITGNTIYF. CDR3 bases: TGTGCCAGCAGTTTTGGGGGCGCGATAACTGGAAACACCATATATTTT.

This chain joins TRBV7-3 and TRBJ2-2, with TRBD2 as a possible D gene (6 bases). Trimming removed 5 bases from V and 4 bases from J, with 14 bases in between. CDR1 and CDR2 (germline): SGHTA, FQGTGA. The CDR3 spans 15 residues. The CDR3 loop reads CASSTTPGVTGELFF. CDR3 coding DNA: TGTGCCAGCAGCACCACTCCGGGGGTCACCGGGGAGCTGTTTTTT. The variable domain in full, completed from reference TRBV7-3 and TRBJ2-2, reads GAGVSQTPSNKVTEKGKYVELRCDPISGHTALYWYRQSLGQGPEFLIYFQGTGAADDSGLPNDRFFAVRPEGSVSTLKIQRTERGDSAVYLCASSTTPGVTGELFFGEGSRLTVL.

This sequence joins TRBV24-1 and TRBJ2-2; D is unclear. Trimming took off 5 bases at V and 11 bases at J, with 11 bases between the two ends. CDR1 and CDR2 from the germline V gene are KGHDR and SFDVKD. The CDR3 is 12 residues long. CDR3 loop: CATSGPTVELFF. The CDR3 DNA reads as TGTGCCACCAGTGGGCCGACGGTCGAGCTGTTTTTT.

The chain links TRBV5-1 to TRBJ2-1, with TRBD2 identical over 11 bases. Trimming took 4 bases from V and 7 from J; bases not matched to a gene: 7. The CDR3 extends over 15 amino acids. CDR1 and CDR2 from the germline V gene are SGHRS and YFSETQ. The CDR3 spells CASSPLAGGLNEQFF. CDR3 DNA: TGCGCCAGCAGCCCCCTAGCGGGAGGCCTTAATGAGCAGTTCTTC.

The J gene is TRBJ1-6, the V gene TRBV30, with D perhaps TRBD1 (5 bases). The germline V gene encodes CDR1 GTSNPN and CDR2 SVGIG (reference sequence). The CDR3 length is 13 residues. V lost 3 bases, J lost 5 bases, and 8 bases lay in between. The DNA for the CDR3 is TGTGCCTGGAGCGAGGGGCATAATTCACCCCTCCACTTT. Translation gives CAWSEGHNSPLHF.